This entry lists 6 T cell receptor beta chains sequenced from one sample in a study of OX40 agonist ivuxolimab in advanced cancers. Using immunoSEQ multiplex PCR, the repertoire was profiled, and TCRdb retains in-frame clones only, with some absent. This table holds more than 60,000 clones, 65% to 90% found once. Sequenced material: CD4+ or CD8+ T cells sorted from blood, taken in a trial of the OX40 agonist ivuxolimab. The receptors stem from an adult with an advanced solid tumor such as melanoma, head and neck, liver or kidney cancer.

The chain joins TRBV5-6 to TRBJ2-5, with TRBD1 identical over 7 bases. The CDR3 has 13 amino acids. Trimming took 5 bases from V and 1 from J; bases not matched to a gene: 2. Per germline, CDR1 SGHDT and CDR2 YYEEEE. CDR3 in DNA: TGTGCCAGCAGAGGGACAGCCCAAGAGACCCAGTACTTC. Translation gives CASRGTAQETQYF.

The chain joins TRBV4-3 to TRBJ2-3; possible D gene TRBD2, 6 bases. CDR1 and CDR2 (germline): LGHNA, YSLEER. Trimming took off 3 bases at V and 3 bases at J, with 10 bases between the two ends. CDR3 length equals 14 residues. CDR3 sequence: CASSQGGETDTQYF. The CDR3 DNA reads as TGCGCCAGCAGCCAGGGCGGGGAGACAGATACGCAGTATTTT.

The chain recombines TRBV4-3 with TRBJ1-2, with D possibly being TRBD1 (6 bases). CDR3 length: 13 residues. V was shortened by 1 base and J by 8 bases, with 11 bases between the two germline ends. Germline V gives CDR1 LGHNA, CDR2 YSLEER. The CDR3 DNA sequence: TGCGCCAGCAGCCAAGTCACAGGGCCAGGCTACACCTTC. Its translation: CASSQVTGPGYTF.

The chain uses TRBV7-2 and TRBJ1-1, with 7 nucleotides matching TRBD1. CDR3 size: 12 residues. Trimming cost V 3 bases and J 8 bases; bases outside gene matches: 3. Germline CDR1 is SGHTA and CDR2 is FQGNSA. In nucleotides, the CDR3 is TGTGCCAGCAGCTTCCTGGACAGGGAAGCTTTCTTT. It yields the protein CASSFLDREAFF. Drawing the rest from reference TRBV7-2 and TRBJ1-1, the complete variable domain is GAGVSQSPSNKVTEKGKDVELRCDPISGHTALYWYRQSLGQGLEFLIYFQGNSAPDKSGLPSDRFSAERTGGSVSTLTIQRTQQEDSAVYLCASSFLDREAFFGQGTRLTVV.

The chain joins TRBV19 to TRBJ1-1; D is perhaps TRBD1 (6 bases). The V end was cut by 5 bases, the J end by 3 bases, with 25 bases between. Germline loops: CDR1 LNHDA, CDR2 SQIVND (reference sequence). The CDR3 runs 18 residues. This CDR3 reads CASSAIRGKSLEDTEAFF. CDR3 coding DNA: TGTGCCAGTAGTGCAATTAGGGGGAAGTCTTTGGAGGACACTGAAGCTTTCTTT. The variable domain in full, completed from reference TRBV19 and TRBJ1-1, reads DGGITQSPKYLFRKEGQNVTLSCEQNLNHDAMYWYRQDPGQGLRLIYYSQIVNDFQKGDIAEGYSVSREKKESFPLTVTSAQKNPTAFYLCASSAIRGKSLEDTEAFFGQGTRLTVV.

J is TRBJ2-3 and V is TRBV2, with TRBD2 identical over 12 bases. Germline values: CDR1 SNHLY, CDR2 FYNNEI. The CDR3 spans 14 residues. V lost 10 bases, J lost 0 bases, and 2 bases stayed unmatched. The CDR3 loop reads CAITSGRSTDTQYF. In DNA, the CDR3 is TGTGCCATTACTAGCGGGAGGAGCACAGATACGCAGTATTTT. Full variable domain (remainder filled in from reference TRBV2 and TRBJ2-3): EPEVTQTPSHQVTQMGQEVILRCVPISNHLYFYWYRQILGQKVEFLVSFYNNEISEKSEIFDDQFSVERPDGSNFTLKIRSTKLEDSAMYFCAITSGRSTDTQYFGPGTRLTVL.